A single sample is the source of the 19 T cell receptor beta chains below, sequenced in a study of tumor-infiltrating lymphocytes in primary liver carcinoma. Using a constant-region primer together with ProtoScript II reverse transcriptase, TCR beta cDNA was made from approximately 0.55 ug of total RNA. The TCR beta library was amplified through three nested multiplex PCR rounds in a modified ARM-PCR procedure. The first two PCR rounds, roughly 9 cycles each, used TRBV1-TRBV30 forward primers and a C-beta reverse primer. Each CDR3 protein gets one entry after TCRdb re-called the multiplex PCR reads with MiXCR. The sample lists about 180,000 distinct CDR3 sequences, roughly 60% occurring once. It was unsorted whole blood that yielded blood RNA, and germline DNA was also extracted. Sequencing input: peripheral blood. The receptors stem from a man aged 35 to 55 with primary liver carcinoma and hepatitis B virus infection.

This clonotype came up once. This sequence joins TRBV11-2 and TRBJ2-2; TRBD2 aligns across 8 bases. The junction had 22 bases not matched to a gene; V was cut back by 11 bases and J by 5 bases. This CDR3 has 18 residues. Germline values: CDR1 SGHAT, CDR2 FQNNGV. CDR3 sequence (DNA): TGTGCCTGCAACTTCCGGGGACTAGTGGGAGTGAAGACCGGGGAGCTGTTTTTT. Translation gives CACNFRGLVGVKTGELFF.

This clonotype was counted only a few times. The V gene is TRBV6-1, the J gene TRBJ2-7; D gene unclear. CDR3 length: 13 amino acids. The germline V and J ends were trimmed by 1 base and 1 base, with 5 bases remaining between them. Germline loops: CDR1 MNHNS, CDR2 SASEGT. The CDR3 DNA is TGTGCCAGCAGTGAAGAGCCATCCTACGAGCAGTACTTC. It specifies CASSEEPSYEQYF.

The chain has TRBV11-1 and TRBJ2-7; tentatively, D is TRBD1 (5 bases). Germline V CDR1 and CDR2: SGHAT, FQDESV (reference sequence). V was trimmed by 7 bases and J by 5 bases, leaving 18 bases between them. This CDR3 is built from 14 residues. The CDR3 region is CASNSSGNRNEQYF. For the CDR3, the DNA is TGTGCCAGCAACTCCTCAGGGAATCGCAACGAGCAGTACTTC.

Turning to this clonotype: Relative to the germline gene, one junction end is altered; a read error may explain this. This chain connects TRBV11-2 to TRBJ2-1; 9 bases align to TRBD2. Germline-derived CDR1 and CDR2 are SGHAT and FQNNGV. The CDR3 covers 14 residues. The CDR3 loop reads CTSSLAGVRYEQFF. The CDR3 nucleotides read TGTACCAGCAGCTTAGCGGGAGTGCGCTATGAGCAGTTCTTC.

In this sample, this clonotype turned up a few times. A much larger clonotype is one base distant, so this may be a read error. V and J are TRBV6-2 or TRBV6-3 and TRBJ2-3; D remains ambiguous. Germline V gene lookup returns CDR1 MNHEY and CDR2 SVGEGT. The ends were cut back, 6 bases at V and 0 bases at J, with 13 bases in the middle. CDR3 size: 15 residues. Written as DNA, the CDR3 is TGTGCCAGCAGGAAACAGCAACATAGCACAGATACGCAGTATTTT. Translating gives CASRKQQHSTDTQYF.

The table lists this clonotype with many counts. V is TRBV4-1 and J is TRBJ1-4, with unresolved D. The germline CDR1 and CDR2 sequences are MGHRA and YSYEKL. CDR3 length equals 14 residues. Trimming removed 0 bases at V and 5 bases at J, with 7 bases between. Written as DNA, the CDR3 is TGCGCCAGCAGCCAAGATCAGCTAAATGAAAAACTGTTTTTT. Translation gives CASSQDQLNEKLFF.

The J gene is TRBJ2-1, the V gene TRBV11-2; 9 bases map to TRBD2. CDR1 and CDR2 (germline): SGHAT, FQNNGV. Losses at the gene ends were 6 bases for V and 9 bases for J; bases not matched to a gene: 3. The CDR3 is made up of 12 amino acids. The CDR3 DNA reads as TGTGCCAGCAGTGAGACTAGCGGTGAGCAGTTCTTC. It translates to CASSETSGEQFF.

Regarding this clonotype: A much bigger clone sits one base away, suggesting this may be a read error. The chain is built from TRBV11-2 and TRBJ2-1; the match to TRBD2 covers 12 bases. Germline CDR1 SGHAT, CDR2 FQNNGV. This CDR3 region has 17 residues. The CDR3 loop is CASSLLAGGLLYSEQFF. Written as DNA, the CDR3 is TGTGCCAGCAGTTTACTAGCGGGAGGATTACTTTACAGTGAGCAGTTCTTC.

On this clonotype: One base away lies a much larger clone, so this may be a sequencing read error. This rearrangement joins TRBV11-2 to TRBJ2-7; no reliable D call. Germline V gene data show CDR1 as SGHAT and CDR2 as FQNNGV. The germline V and J ends were trimmed by 2 bases and 5 bases, with 10 bases remaining between them. The CDR3 covers 13 residues. The CDR3 spells CASSLSKVHEQYF. DNA for the CDR3: TGTGCCAGCAGCTTAAGCAAGGTCCACGAGCAGTACTTC.

The chain recombines TRBV6-5 with TRBJ1-5, with D tentatively TRBD1 (6 bases). Germline V CDR1 and CDR2: MNHEY, SVGAGI. The germline V and J ends were trimmed by 4 bases and 4 bases, with 17 bases remaining between them. The CDR3 length is 16 residues. CDR3 sequence reads: CASSFSFRDKNQPQHF. CDR3 DNA sequence: TGTGCCAGCAGTTTTTCTTTCAGGGACAAAAATCAGCCCCAGCATTTT.

The chain uses TRBV18 and TRBJ1-2; D gene unclear. V dropped 7 bases and J dropped 3 bases, with 12 bases sitting between them. Germline V gives CDR1 KGHSH, CDR2 LQKENI. The length of the CDR3 is 13 residues. CDR3 in DNA: TGTGCCAGCTTACCGGAGGTGGACTATGGCTACACCTTC. This encodes CASLPEVDYGYTF.

This chain uses TRBV5-5 with TRBJ2-7; no definite D call. This CDR3 spans 11 amino acids. Trimming stripped 4 bases from V and 5 bases from J, with 7 bases between. In germline, CDR1 is SGHKS, CDR2 YYEKEE (reference sequence). CDR3 nucleotide sequence: TGTGCCAGCAGCCCGTTGAACGAGCAGTACTTC. Residues: CASSPLNEQYF.

About this clonotype: With a much larger clone just one base away, this may be a read error. CDR3 residues: CASLRGPTGTEAFF. DNA for the CDR3: TGTGCCAGCCTACGGGGGCCGACGGGAACTGAAGCTTTCTTT. The chain is built from TRBV7-9 and TRBJ1-1; possibly TRBD1 for D (6 bases). This CDR3 is built from 14 residues. The germline V and J ends were trimmed by 8 bases and 5 bases, with 18 bases remaining between them. Germline CDR1 reads SEHNR; CDR2 reads FQNEAQ (reference sequence).

CDR3 sequence reads: CASSLSGTQYF. For the CDR3, the DNA is TGTGCCAGCAGTCTTAGCGGTACGCAGTATTTT. V usage is TRBV6-2 or TRBV6-3 and J usage is TRBJ2-3, with a weak D call TRBD2 (6 bases). This CDR3 has 11 residues. With 5 bases removed from V and 8 bases from J, the gap between germline ends came to 8 bases. From germline, CDR1 is MNHEY and CDR2 SVGEGT.

On this clonotype itself: A junction boundary mismatches the germline segment, possibly from a read error. The chain has TRBV11-2 and TRBJ1-2, with no clear D. The CDR3 is 13 residues long. Germline-derived CDR1 and CDR2 are SGHAT and FQNNGV. The CDR3 sequence: CGSSQDTAYGYTF. CDR3 in DNA: TGTGGCAGCAGTCAAGACACGGCCTATGGCTACACCTTC.

To note about this clonotype: A much bigger clone sits one base away, suggesting this may be a read error. The V gene is TRBV6-5, the J gene TRBJ2-2, with D hard to call. V lost 9 bases, J lost 2 bases, and 10 bases lay in between. The CDR3 is made up of 13 amino acids. Germline CDR1 MNHEY, CDR2 SVGAGI. The DNA of the CDR3 is TGTGCCAGGAATAGCCCCAACACCGGGGAGCTGTTTTTT. This sequence encodes CARNSPNTGELFF.

This clonotype showed up just a few times. This chain links TRBV6-6 with TRBJ1-6, with D perhaps TRBD1 (6 bases). Trimming pared 2 bases from V and 5 bases from J, leaving 10 bases between. Per germline, CDR1 MNHNY and CDR2 SVGAGI (reference sequence). The CDR3 covers 15 residues. CDR3: CASSYGGHNNSPLHF. The CDR3 DNA reads as TGTGCCAGCAGTTACGGGGGACACAATAATTCACCCCTCCACTTT.

On this clonotype itself: A clone one base away is much larger, so this may be a read error. This chain connects TRBV29-1 to TRBJ2-3; D remains ambiguous. The germline CDR1 and CDR2 sequences are SQVTM and ANQGSEA. The ends were cut back, 2 bases at V and 4 bases at J, with 10 bases in the middle. This CDR3 comprises 13 residues. CDR3 DNA sequence: TGCAGCGTTGAACTCGAGGCCGCAGATACGCAGTATTTT. Protein sequence: CSVELEAADTQYF.

V gene TRBV6-1 combines with J gene TRBJ1-2; 8 positions agree with TRBD1. The length of the CDR3 is 16 residues. The germline V gene encodes CDR1 MNHNS and CDR2 SASEGT. V lost 6 bases to trimming and J lost 4 bases; unmatched junction nucleotides: 13. CDR3 region: CASRRHISGGGYGYTF. CDR3 DNA sequence: TGTGCCAGCAGGAGGCACATTTCAGGGGGCGGCTATGGCTACACCTTC.